The 23 T cell receptor beta chains below all came from one sample that was sequenced in a study of blood T cell repertoires in COVID-19. TCRdb keeps only in-frame clones here, not all; method: immunoSEQ multiplex PCR. The repertoire consists of 240,000 or so clones, with about 80% occurring once and the leading ten covering 3% to 3.5%. Sequences were obtained from peripheral blood. All receptors come from a woman aged 80 or over with acute or convalescent COVID-19.

The genes are TRBV5-1 and TRBJ2-1, with a weak D call TRBD1 (5 bases). The V end was cut by 3 bases, the J end by 2 bases, with 15 bases between. The CDR3 spans 16 residues. The germline CDR1 and CDR2 sequences are SGHRS and YFSETQ. The DNA for the CDR3 is TGCGCCAGCAGCTACCCCCAGGGTTTGGCCTACAATGAGCAGTTCTTC. This codes for CASSYPQGLAYNEQFF.

V and J are TRBV3-1 (or the pseudogene TRBV3-2) and TRBJ1-1; TRBD1 aligns across 8 bases. J lost 12 bases, V lost 0 bases, and 9 bases had no gene match. Germline loops: CDR1 LGHDT, CDR2 YNNKEL (reference sequence). This CDR3 is 14 amino acids long. CDR3 DNA sequence: TGTGCCAGCAGCCAAGATTGGTGGCAGGGGGCGACTTTCTTT. Translated, it gives CASSQDWWQGATFF.

The chain carries TRBV11-2 and TRBJ2-1; possible D gene TRBD2, 5 bases. CDR3 length: 16 amino acids. V lost 1 base and J lost 10, with 20 bases in between. Germline-derived CDR1 and CDR2 are SGHAT and FQNNGV. CDR3 sequence reads: CASSLGIWQRSGEQFF. In DNA form, the CDR3 reads TGTGCCAGCAGCTTAGGGATCTGGCAGCGAAGCGGCGAGCAGTTCTTC.

The V call is TRBV5-4, the J call TRBJ2-1; 8 bases align to TRBD2. CDR3 length: 16 amino acids. Germline CDR1 and CDR2: SGHNT and YYREEE (reference sequence). Losses at the gene ends were 4 bases for V and 4 bases for J; bases not matched to a gene: 10. The CDR3 sequence is CASSRGAGVAYNEQFF. In nucleotides, the CDR3 is TGTGCCAGCAGCCGGGGAGCGGGGGTCGCTTACAATGAGCAGTTCTTC.

This chain uses TRBV18 with TRBJ1-1; 7 bases match TRBD1. Germline loops: CDR1 KGHSH, CDR2 LQKENI. The CDR3 contains 15 residues. J gave up 4 bases and V 2 bases, and 7 bases lay outside the gene matches. The CDR3 DNA reads as TGTGCCAGCTCACCAATGACAGGGCAGAGCACTGAAGCTTTCTTT. It translates to CASSPMTGQSTEAFF.

V is TRBV11-3 and J is TRBJ2-3, with 9 bases lining up with TRBD1. The ends lost 5 bases at V and 0 bases at J; junction bases unmatched: 6. This CDR3 is built from 16 residues. Per germline, CDR1 SGHNT and CDR2 YENEEA. CDR3 sequence reads: CASSQAGTGSTDTQYF. The CDR3 DNA follows: TGTGCCAGCAGCCAAGCCGGGACAGGGAGCACAGATACGCAGTATTTT.

Comments on this clone: A much larger clonotype is one base distant, so this may be a read error. This sequence joins TRBV18 and TRBJ1-1, with TRBD1 matching 8 bases. The length of the CDR3 is 13 residues. The germline gives CDR1 KGHSH, CDR2 LQKENI. Trimming took 6 bases from V and 1 from J; bases not matched to a gene: 1. CDR3 in amino acids: CASSGQENTEAFF. The CDR3 nucleotides read TGTGCCAGCTCGGGACAGGAGAACACTGAAGCTTTCTTT.

This clone was observed a handful of times. V is TRBV25-1 and J is TRBJ1-6, with a weak D call TRBD1 (6 bases). The germline V gene encodes CDR1 MGHDK and CDR2 SYGVNS. The CDR3 loop spans 14 amino acids. Trimming left V 3 bases short and J 11 bases short, with 14 bases between. The CDR3 sequence: CASSERGKGAPLHF. CDR3 DNA: TGTGCCAGCAGTGAGAGGGGTAAGGGGGCACCCCTCCACTTT.

V and J are TRBV5-1 and TRBJ1-1, with 9 bases aligning to TRBD1. V was pared by 7 bases and J by 5 bases, with 6 bases of the junction left unmatched. Germline V gives CDR1 SGHRS, CDR2 YFSETQ. The CDR3 consists of 13 residues. CDR3 bases: TGCGCCAGCGGCCTGACAGGGGGAACTGAAGCTTTCTTT. It translates to CASGLTGGTEAFF.

This chain connects TRBV7-2 to TRBJ1-2; 10 positions match TRBD1. Trimming at V came to 5 bases and at J to 0 bases, leaving 12 bases not matched to a gene. Per the germline V gene, CDR1 is SGHTA and CDR2 is FQGNSA. The CDR3 is 18 amino acids. This CDR3 reads CASSKGQGVVLTNYGYTF. The CDR3 nucleotides are TGTGCCAGCAGCAAAGGACAGGGGGTAGTACTTACTAACTATGGCTACACCTTC. The full variable domain, rest sourced from reference TRBV7-2 and TRBJ1-2, is GAGVSQSPSNKVTEKGKDVELRCDPISGHTALYWYRQSLGQGLEFLIYFQGNSAPDKSGLPSDRFSAERTGGSVSTLTIQRTQQEDSAVYLCASSKGQGVVLTNYGYTFGSGTRLTVV.

The chain combines TRBV19 with TRBJ1-1; no definite D call. Germline values: CDR1 LNHDA, CDR2 SQIVND (reference sequence). V shed 3 bases and J shed 8 bases, with 10 bases lying between them. The CDR3 spans 12 residues. The CDR3 DNA follows: TGTGCCAGTAGTATCGAGGTGCGGGAAGCTTTCTTT. This gives the protein CASSIEVREAFF.

By share, this clone counts as medium-sized (0.01 to 0.1%). This chain connects TRBV5-1 to TRBJ1-1; D not certain. The CDR3 consists of 13 residues. Germline CDR1 is SGHRS and CDR2 is YFSETQ. The germline V and J ends were trimmed by 0 bases and 4 bases, with 7 bases remaining between them. The chain's CDR3 is CASSLDWSTEAFF. Here the CDR3 DNA reads TGCGCCAGCAGCTTGGACTGGAGCACTGAAGCTTTCTTT. The variable domain in full, completed from reference TRBV5-1 and TRBJ1-1, reads KAGVTQTPRYLIKTRGQQVTLSCSPISGHRSVSWYQQTPGQGLQFLFEYFSETQRNKGNFPGRFSGRQFSNSRSEMNVSTLELGDSALYLCASSLDWSTEAFFGQGTRLTVV.

This chain joins TRBV5-6 and TRBJ2-1, with 8 bases matching TRBD2. V shed 1 base, J shed 8 bases, and the junction held 5 bases outside the gene matches. The CDR3 is 14 residues long. The V gene's germline CDR1 is SGHDT and CDR2 YYEEEE. In nucleotides, the CDR3 is TGTGCCAGCAGCTTGCCCAGCGGGAGTCATGAGCAGTTCTTC. This gives the protein CASSLPSGSHEQFF.

The chain is built from TRBV2 and TRBJ2-7; perhaps TRBD2 as D (6 bases). Germline values: CDR1 SNHLY, CDR2 FYNNEI. Trimming took 4 bases from V and 6 from J, leaving 16 bases between them. The CDR3 runs to 14 residues. In DNA, the CDR3 is TGTGCCAGCAGTGGGGTGACTAGTTACGGCGAGCAGTACTTC. Amino acids: CASSGVTSYGEQYF.

This clone showed up just once. The rearrangement uses TRBV7-2 and TRBJ2-1, with D tentatively TRBD1 (5 bases). Germline V lookup: CDR1 SGHTA, CDR2 FQGNSA. The CDR3 extends over 14 amino acids. Trimming took 1 base from V and 9 from J, leaving 13 bases between them. CDR3 in amino acids: CASSLEAGWGEQFF. The CDR3 DNA follows: TGTGCCAGCAGCTTAGAAGCAGGGTGGGGTGAGCAGTTCTTC.

V is TRBV6-5 and J is TRBJ1-1; TRBD1 matches at 7 bases. V lost 6 bases, J lost 7 bases, and 8 bases stayed unmatched. The germline gives CDR1 MNHEY, CDR2 SVGAGI. The CDR3 loop spans 13 amino acids. The CDR3 sequence is CASRNPGGVEAFF. CDR3 nucleotides: TGTGCCAGCAGGAACCCAGGGGGAGTTGAAGCTTTCTTT.

DNA for the CDR3: TGTGCCAGCAGTTTAATGAGGGCCCTAGCCAAAAACATTCAGTACTTC. It specifies CASSLMRALAKNIQYF. The chain recombines TRBV28 with TRBJ2-4, with D tentatively TRBD2 (5 bases). CDR3 length: 16 residues. Trimming left V 2 bases short and J 0 bases short, with 11 bases between. The germline V gene encodes CDR1 MDHEN and CDR2 SYDVKM.

This chain uses TRBV3-1 (or the pseudogene TRBV3-2) with TRBJ2-3; tentative D call: TRBD1 (5 bases). The CDR3 sequence is 13 residues long. Per germline, CDR1 LGHDT and CDR2 YNNKEL (reference sequence). The V and J ends lost 6 bases and 4 bases respectively, with 11 bases between them. Here the CDR3 DNA reads TGTGCCAGCAGGGTGGACAACTCAGATACGCAGTATTTT. Protein sequence: CASRVDNSDTQYF.

The genes are TRBV7-9 and TRBJ2-3; no clear D. The CDR3 totals 12 residues. The germline V and J ends were trimmed by 0 bases and 6 bases, with 4 bases remaining between them. CDR1 SEHNR and CDR2 FQNEAQ come from the germline V gene (reference sequence). DNA for the CDR3: TGTGCCAGCAGCTTAGCTTCGGATACGCAGTATTTT. Residues: CASSLASDTQYF.

The gene calls are TRBV11-1 and TRBJ2-3; 8 nucleotides align to TRBD1. The CDR3 is made up of 16 amino acids. In germline, CDR1 is SGHAT, CDR2 FQDESV (reference sequence). The V and J ends lost 1 base and 1 base, in that order; junction bases with no gene match: 4. For the CDR3, the DNA is TGTGCCAGCAGCTTAGGGATGACAGGGGGCACAGATACGCAGTATTTT. This gives the protein CASSLGMTGGTDTQYF. Combining the CDR3 with reference TRBV11-1 and TRBJ2-3 gives the whole variable domain EAEVAQSPRYKITEKSQAVAFWCDPISGHATLYWYRQILGQGPELLVQFQDESVVDDSQLPKDRFSAERLKGVDSTLKIQPAELGDSAMYLCASSLGMTGGTDTQYFGPGTRLTVL.

The chain combines TRBV3-1 (or the pseudogene TRBV3-2) with TRBJ1-2; 9 positions agree with TRBD1. The CDR3 is made up of 17 amino acids. CDR1 is LGHDT, CDR2 YNNKEL, per germline (reference sequence). The ends lost 2 bases at V and 1 base at J; junction bases unmatched: 8. CDR3 coding DNA: TGTGCCAGCAGCCAATGGGGGACAGGGCTTGGTAACTATGGCTACACCTTC. Encoded protein: CASSQWGTGLGNYGYTF.

This clone was picked up a small number of times. In DNA, the CDR3 is TGTGCCAGCAGCTTGGGGGACAGGGTGTTAGGGAACACCGGGGAGCTGTTTTTT. Protein sequence: CASSLGDRVLGNTGELFF. The V gene is TRBV5-6, the J gene TRBJ2-2, with 9 bases fitting TRBD1. Germline V gives CDR1 SGHDT, CDR2 YYEEEE. The CDR3 consists of 18 residues. The V segment lost 0 bases and the J segment 1 base; nucleotides outside the gene matches: 7.

The CDR3 loop reads CASSLRTGPTYEQYF. CDR3 coding DNA: TGTGCCAGCAGTCTTCGGACAGGACCGACCTACGAGCAGTACTTC. The chain joins TRBV27 to TRBJ2-7; 7 positions match TRBD1. Trimming cost V 5 bases and J 2 bases; bases outside gene matches: 9. The length of the CDR3 is 15 residues. The V gene's germline CDR1 is MNHEY and CDR2 SMNVEV (reference sequence).